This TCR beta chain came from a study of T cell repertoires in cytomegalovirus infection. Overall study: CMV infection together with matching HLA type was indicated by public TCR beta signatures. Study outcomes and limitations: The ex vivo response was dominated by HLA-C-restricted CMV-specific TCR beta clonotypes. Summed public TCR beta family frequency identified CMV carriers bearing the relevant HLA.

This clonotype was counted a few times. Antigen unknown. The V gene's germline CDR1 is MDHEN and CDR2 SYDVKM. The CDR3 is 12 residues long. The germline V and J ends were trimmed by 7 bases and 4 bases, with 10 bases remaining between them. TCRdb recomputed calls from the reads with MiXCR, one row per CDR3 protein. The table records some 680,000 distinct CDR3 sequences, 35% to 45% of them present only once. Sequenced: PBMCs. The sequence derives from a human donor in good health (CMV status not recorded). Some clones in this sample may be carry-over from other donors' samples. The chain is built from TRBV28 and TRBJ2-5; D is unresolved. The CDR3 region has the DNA TGTGCCAGCAACCTGGACCTAGAGACCCAGTACTTC. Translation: CASNLDLETQYF.